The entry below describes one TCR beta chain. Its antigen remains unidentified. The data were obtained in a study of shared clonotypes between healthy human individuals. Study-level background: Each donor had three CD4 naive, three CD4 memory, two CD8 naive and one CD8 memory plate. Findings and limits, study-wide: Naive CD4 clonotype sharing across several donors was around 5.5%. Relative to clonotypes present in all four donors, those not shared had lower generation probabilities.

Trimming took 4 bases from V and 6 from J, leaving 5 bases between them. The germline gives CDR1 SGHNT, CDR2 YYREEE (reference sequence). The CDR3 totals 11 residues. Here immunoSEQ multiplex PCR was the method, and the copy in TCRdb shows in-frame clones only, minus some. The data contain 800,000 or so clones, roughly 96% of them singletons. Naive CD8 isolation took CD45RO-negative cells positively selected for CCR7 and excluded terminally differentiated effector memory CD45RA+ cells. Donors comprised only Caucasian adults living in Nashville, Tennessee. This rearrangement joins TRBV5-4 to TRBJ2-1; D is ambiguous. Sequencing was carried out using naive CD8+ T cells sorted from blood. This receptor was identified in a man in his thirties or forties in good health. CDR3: CASSTRNEQFF. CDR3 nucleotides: TGTGCCAGCAGCACCCGCAATGAGCAGTTCTTC. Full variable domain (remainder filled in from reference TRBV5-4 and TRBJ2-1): ETGVTQSPTHLIKTRGQQVTLRCSSQSGHNTVSWYQQALGQGPQFIFQYYREEENGRGNFPPRFSGLQFPNYSSELNVNALELDDSALYLCASSTRNEQFFGPGTRLTVL.